Reported below is one TCR beta chain. Assay: immunoSEQ multiplex PCR; the TCRdb copy retains only in-frame clones and omits some. The repertoire holds 90,000 to 95,000 clones, with 87% as singletons. Deletions cut 6 bases from V and 8 bases from J, with 16 bases between. CDR1 is MNHEY, CDR2 SVGAGI, per germline. The CDR3 totals 14 residues. The sample originates from a study of OX40 agonist ivuxolimab in advanced cancers. The chain recombines TRBV6-5 with TRBJ1-4; perhaps TRBD1 as D (5 bases). The origin of this receptor is an adult with an advanced solid tumor such as melanoma, head and neck, liver or kidney cancer. The material sequenced was CD4+ or CD8+ T cells sorted from blood, taken in a trial of the OX40 agonist ivuxolimab. Here the CDR3 reads CASSPSGGAEKLFF. The CDR3 DNA sequence: TGTGCCAGCAGCCCCAGCGGAGGGGCCGAAAAACTGTTTTTT.